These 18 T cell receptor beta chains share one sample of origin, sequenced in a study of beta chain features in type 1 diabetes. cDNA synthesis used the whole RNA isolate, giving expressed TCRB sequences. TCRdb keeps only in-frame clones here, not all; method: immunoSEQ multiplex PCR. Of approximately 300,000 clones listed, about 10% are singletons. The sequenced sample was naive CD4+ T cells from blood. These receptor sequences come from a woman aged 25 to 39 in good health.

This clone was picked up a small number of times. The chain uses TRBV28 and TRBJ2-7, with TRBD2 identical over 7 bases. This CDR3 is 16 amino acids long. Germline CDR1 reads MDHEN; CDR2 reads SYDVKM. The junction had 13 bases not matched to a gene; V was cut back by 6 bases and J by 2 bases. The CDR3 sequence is CASRPAGTKSPYEQYF. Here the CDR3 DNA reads TGTGCCAGCAGGCCTGCCGGGACTAAGAGTCCCTACGAGCAGTACTTC.

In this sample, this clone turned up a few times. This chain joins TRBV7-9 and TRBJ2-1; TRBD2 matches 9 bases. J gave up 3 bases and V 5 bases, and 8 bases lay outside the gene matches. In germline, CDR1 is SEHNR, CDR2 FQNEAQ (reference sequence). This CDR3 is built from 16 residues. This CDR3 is CASSPRLAELYNEQFF. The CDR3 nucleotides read TGTGCCAGCAGCCCTAGACTAGCGGAGCTCTACAATGAGCAGTTCTTC.

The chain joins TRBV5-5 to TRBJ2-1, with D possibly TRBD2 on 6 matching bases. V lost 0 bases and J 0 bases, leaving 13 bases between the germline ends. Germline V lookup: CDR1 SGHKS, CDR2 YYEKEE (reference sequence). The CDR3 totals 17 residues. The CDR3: CASSLGLAMSSYNEQFF. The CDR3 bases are TGTGCCAGCAGCTTGGGTCTAGCGATGAGCTCCTACAATGAGCAGTTCTTC.

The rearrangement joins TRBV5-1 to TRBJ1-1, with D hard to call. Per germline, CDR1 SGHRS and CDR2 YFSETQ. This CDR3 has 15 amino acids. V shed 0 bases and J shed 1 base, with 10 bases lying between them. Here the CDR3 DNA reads TGCGCCAGCAGCTTGGGGCTCGCGGGGAACACTGAAGCTTTCTTT. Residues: CASSLGLAGNTEAFF.

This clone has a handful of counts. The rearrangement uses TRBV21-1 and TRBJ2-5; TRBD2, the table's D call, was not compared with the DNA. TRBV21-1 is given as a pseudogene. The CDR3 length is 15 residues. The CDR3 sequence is CASSKVVKEAETQYF. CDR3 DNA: TGTGCCAGCAGCAAAGTGGTGAAAGAGGCCGAGACCCAGTACTTC.

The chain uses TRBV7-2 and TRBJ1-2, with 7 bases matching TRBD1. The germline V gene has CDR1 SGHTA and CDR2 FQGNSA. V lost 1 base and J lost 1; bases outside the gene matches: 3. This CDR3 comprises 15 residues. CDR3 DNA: TGTGCCAGCAGCTTAGTGGACAGGAATAACTATGGCTACACCTTC. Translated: CASSLVDRNNYGYTF.

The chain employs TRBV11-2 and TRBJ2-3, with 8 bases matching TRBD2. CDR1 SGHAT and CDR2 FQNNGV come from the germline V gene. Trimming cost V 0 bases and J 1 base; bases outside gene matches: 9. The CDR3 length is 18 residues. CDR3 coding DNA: TGTGCCAGCAGCTTAGAGGCGGGGGGCGGCCTCCGCACAGATACGCAGTATTTT. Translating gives CASSLEAGGGLRTDTQYF.

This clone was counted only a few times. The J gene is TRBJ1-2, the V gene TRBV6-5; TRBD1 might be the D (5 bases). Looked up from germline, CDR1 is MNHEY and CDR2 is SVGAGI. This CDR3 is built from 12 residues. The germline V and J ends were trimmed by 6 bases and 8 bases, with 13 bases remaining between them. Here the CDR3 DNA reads TGTGCCAGCAGCAACGGGGGGTGGGGCTACACCTTC. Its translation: CASSNGGWGYTF.

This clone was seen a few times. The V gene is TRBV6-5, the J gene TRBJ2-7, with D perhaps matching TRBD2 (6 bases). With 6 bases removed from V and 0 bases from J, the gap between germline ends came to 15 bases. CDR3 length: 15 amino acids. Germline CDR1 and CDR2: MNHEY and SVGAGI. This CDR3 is CASRTFSGPSYEQYF. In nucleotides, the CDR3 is TGTGCCAGCAGAACATTTAGCGGCCCCTCCTACGAGCAGTACTTC.

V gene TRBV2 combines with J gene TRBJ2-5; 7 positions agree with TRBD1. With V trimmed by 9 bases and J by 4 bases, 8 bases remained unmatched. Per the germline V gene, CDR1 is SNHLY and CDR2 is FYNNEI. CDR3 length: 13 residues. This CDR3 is CASSQGIVETQYF. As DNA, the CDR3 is TGTGCCAGTTCACAGGGGATCGTAGAGACCCAGTACTTC.

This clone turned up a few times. The CDR3 loop reads CASSSSGTSNNEQFF. The CDR3 bases are TGTGCCAGCAGTTCTTCCGGGACTAGCAACAATGAGCAGTTCTTC. This rearrangement joins TRBV27 to TRBJ2-1; the match to TRBD2 covers 9 bases. Germline V gene sequence: CDR1 MNHEY, CDR2 SMNVEV (reference sequence). The trim removed 4 bases at V and 5 bases at J, leaving 6 bases unmatched. The CDR3 runs 15 residues.

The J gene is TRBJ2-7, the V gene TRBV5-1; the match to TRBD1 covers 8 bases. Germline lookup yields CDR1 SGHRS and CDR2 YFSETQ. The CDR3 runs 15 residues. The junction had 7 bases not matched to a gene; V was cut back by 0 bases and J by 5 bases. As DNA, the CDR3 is TGCGCCAGCAGCTTGGCTTCAGGGGGCGGCGACGAGCAGTACTTC. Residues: CASSLASGGGDEQYF.

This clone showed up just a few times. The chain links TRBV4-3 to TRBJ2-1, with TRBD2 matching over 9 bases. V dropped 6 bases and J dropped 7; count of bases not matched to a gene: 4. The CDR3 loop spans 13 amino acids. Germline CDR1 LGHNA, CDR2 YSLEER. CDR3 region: CASRPSGTNEQFF. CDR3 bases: TGCGCCAGCAGGCCTAGCGGGACTAATGAGCAGTTCTTC.

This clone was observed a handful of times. CDR3 protein: CASSVARGPYEQYF. CDR3 coding DNA: TGTGCCAGCTCAGTGGCGAGGGGGCCCTACGAGCAGTACTTC. The chain uses TRBV18 and TRBJ2-7, with 7 bases identical to TRBD1. The V and J ends lost 5 bases and 2 bases, in that order; junction bases with no gene match: 6. This CDR3 is built from 14 residues. The germline gives CDR1 KGHSH, CDR2 LQKENI. The full variable domain, rest sourced from reference TRBV18 and TRBJ2-7, is NAGVMQNPRHLVRRRGQEARLRCSPMKGHSHVYWYRQLPEEGLKFMVYLQKENIIDESGMPKERFSAEFPKEGPSILRIQQVVRGDSAAYFCASSVARGPYEQYFGPGTRLTVT.

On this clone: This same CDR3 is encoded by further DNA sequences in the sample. CDR3 coding DNA: TGCGCCAGCAGCCAAGGGACTAGCGGAACCTACGAGCAGTACTTC. Encoded protein: CASSQGTSGTYEQYF. J is TRBJ2-7 and V is TRBV4-3; 10 nucleotides line up with TRBD2. The CDR3 consists of 15 residues. Germline CDR1 and CDR2: LGHNA and YSLEER. With V trimmed by 1 base and J by 2 bases, 2 bases remained unmatched.

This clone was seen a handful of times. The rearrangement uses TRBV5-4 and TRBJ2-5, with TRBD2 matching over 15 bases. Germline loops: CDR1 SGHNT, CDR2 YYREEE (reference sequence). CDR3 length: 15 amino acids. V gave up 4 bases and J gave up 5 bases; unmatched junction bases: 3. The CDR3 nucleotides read TGTGCCAGCAGCCCCGGGACTAGCGGGAGGGAGACCCAGTACTTC. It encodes CASSPGTSGRETQYF.

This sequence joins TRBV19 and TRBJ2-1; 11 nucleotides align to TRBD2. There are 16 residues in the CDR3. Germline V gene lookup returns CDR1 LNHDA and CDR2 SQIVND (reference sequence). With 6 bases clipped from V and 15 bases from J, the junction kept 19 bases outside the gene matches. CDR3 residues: CASSTGGVSSGRALFF. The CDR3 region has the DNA TGTGCCAGTAGCACAGGCGGTGTGAGTAGCGGGAGGGCCCTGTTCTTC.

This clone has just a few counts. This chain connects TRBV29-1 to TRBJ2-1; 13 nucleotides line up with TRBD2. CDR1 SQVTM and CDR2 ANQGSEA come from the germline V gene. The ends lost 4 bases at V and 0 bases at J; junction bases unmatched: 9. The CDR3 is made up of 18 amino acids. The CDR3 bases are TGCAGCGTTGCGGGGGGACTAGCGGGGCTAACCTCCTACAATGAGCAGTTCTTC. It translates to CSVAGGLAGLTSYNEQFF.